This T cell receptor beta chain comes out of a study of tumor-infiltrating lymphocytes in oesophageal squamous cell carcinoma. TCRdb recomputed calls from the PCR reads with MiXCR, one row per CDR3 protein. The table shows about 21,000 distinct CDR3 sequences, with just over 40% occurring only once. On this clonotype itself: The junction departs from germline at one end; a sequencing error may be responsible.

The CDR3 totals 15 residues. In germline, CDR1 is SGHDT, CDR2 YYEEEE. This receptor was taken from a male donor with esophageal squamous cell carcinoma. The source material was normal esophageal tissue next to the tumor. The rearrangement links TRBV5-6 to TRBJ1-1; the D is unclear. The DNA of the CDR3 is TGTGCCAGCAGCTTCAAGCTAGTTAGAGAGAATGAGCAATACTTC. This translates into CASSFKLVRENEQYF.